Following are 12 T cell receptor beta chains from one sample sequenced in a study of T cells in Graves' hyperthyroidism and ophthalmopathy. Using RNA transcripts as the source, TCR beta CDR3 regions were amplified. First-round RT-PCR with HTBI primers amplified the TCR CDR3 region. From the multiplex PCR reads, TCRdb called clonotypes with MiXCR, one entry per CDR3 protein. The table shows about 320,000 distinct CDR3 sequences, with approximately 16% occurring only once. The sequenced material came from blood. These receptor sequences come from a man aged 30 to 45 with Graves' hyperthyroidism.

In regard to this clonotype: A much larger clonotype is one base distant, so this may be a read error. The V and J genes are TRBV12-3 or TRBV12-4 and TRBJ1-1; D perhaps matches TRBD1 (6 bases). Trimming left V 5 bases short and J 2 bases short, with 12 bases between. The CDR3 covers 14 residues. The CDR3 reads CASSPGGTNTEAFF. The CDR3 DNA follows: TGTGCCAGCAGTCCTGGGGGCACTAACACTGAAGCTTTCTTT.

This clonotype was seen ten or more times. The CDR3 bases are TGTGCCAGCAGCTTAGGGGGACCAGGGGCGCAGTATTTT. Amino acids: CASSLGGPGAQYF. The chain is built from TRBV7-9 and TRBJ2-3; D may be TRBD1 (6 bases). In germline, CDR1 is SEHNR, CDR2 FQNEAQ (reference sequence). This CDR3 is 13 amino acids long. Trimming pared 1 base from V and 10 bases from J, leaving 12 bases between. The full variable domain, its missing parts supplied by reference TRBV7-9 and TRBJ2-3, is DTGVSQNPRHKITKRGQNVTFRCDPISEHNRLYWYRQTLGQGPEFLTYFQNEAQLEKSRLLSDRFSAERPKGSFSTLEIQRTEQGDSAMYLCASSLGGPGAQYFGPGTRLTVL.

This sequence joins TRBV20-1 and TRBJ2-2; D gene uncertain. Germline CDR1 DFQATT, CDR2 SNEGSKA (reference sequence). The CDR3 has 13 amino acids. CDR3 residues: CRARVWNTGELFF. Here the CDR3 DNA reads TGCAGGGCGAGAGTTTGGAACACCGGGGAGCTGTTTTTT.

This clonotype was counted between two and nine times. This sequence joins TRBV29-1 and TRBJ2-7; 9 bases are a match to TRBD1. CDR1 is SQVTM and CDR2 is ANQGSEA in the germline V gene. J gave up 5 bases and V 4 bases, and 0 bases lay outside the gene matches. This CDR3 contains 11 residues. CDR3 bases: TGCAGCGTTGGACAGGGGGACGAGCAGTACTTC. Translation gives CSVGQGDEQYF.

This clonotype was counted at least ten times. The chain joins TRBV5-1 to TRBJ1-1, with D possibly matching TRBD1 (5 bases). The CDR3 loop spans 17 amino acids. Germline V gene lookup returns CDR1 SGHRS and CDR2 YFSETQ. V lost 4 bases, J lost 0 bases, and 19 bases lay in between. As DNA, the CDR3 is TGCGCCAGCAGCGTCGGGTACAGGAGAGGGATGAACACTGAAGCTTTCTTT. Its protein product is CASSVGYRRGMNTEAFF.

The table lists this clonotype with a few counts. The chain has TRBV25-1 and TRBJ2-7; no clear D gene. Germline loops: CDR1 MGHDK, CDR2 SYGVNS. V dropped 6 bases and J dropped 6 bases, with 15 bases sitting between them. The CDR3 runs to 13 residues. CDR3 sequence reads: CASRGPRPLEQYF. The CDR3 coding sequence is TGTGCCAGCAGGGGCCCCAGGCCCCTCGAGCAGTACTTC.

At least ten counts were recorded for this clonotype. The rearrangement uses TRBV20-1 and TRBJ2-1; D is unclear. Per the germline V gene, CDR1 is DFQATT and CDR2 is SNEGSKA (reference sequence). This CDR3 is built from 10 residues. V dropped 4 bases and J dropped 7 bases, with 5 bases sitting between them. The CDR3 is CSATGNEQFF. DNA for the CDR3: TGCAGTGCTACCGGGAATGAGCAGTTCTTC.

The gene calls are TRBV5-6 and TRBJ1-2; D is ambiguous. Germline-derived CDR1 and CDR2 are SGHDT and YYEEEE. The CDR3 runs 12 residues. V lost 1 base and J 6 bases, leaving 7 bases between the germline ends. This chain's CDR3 is CASSLSEHGYTF. The CDR3 coding sequence is TGTGCCAGCAGCTTGTCAGAGCATGGCTACACCTTC.

This clonotype was counted at least ten times. The rearrangement joins TRBV11-3 to TRBJ2-1, with D perhaps being TRBD1 or TRBD2 (5 bases each). The CDR3 loop spans 14 amino acids. Trimming left V 5 bases short and J 9 bases short, with 17 bases between. Germline CDR1 is SGHNT and CDR2 is YENEEA. Here the CDR3 reads CASSLPGFGTEQFF. The CDR3 DNA follows: TGTGCCAGCAGCCTACCCGGATTTGGGACTGAGCAGTTCTTC.

The genes are TRBV28 and TRBJ2-4; a possible D gene is TRBD2 (5 bases). The germline V gene has CDR1 MDHEN and CDR2 SYDVKM. The CDR3 consists of 12 residues. Trimming took off 5 bases at V and 14 bases at J, with 16 bases between the two ends. The CDR3 protein is CASSTLLDSKYF. The CDR3 DNA reads as TGTGCCAGCAGTACCTTACTAGATTCTAAGTACTTC.

The V call is TRBV4-1, the J call TRBJ2-3; weak D call: TRBD2 (6 bases). From germline, CDR1 is MGHRA and CDR2 YSYEKL. Trimming pared 1 base from V and 3 bases from J, leaving 14 bases between. The CDR3 extends over 16 amino acids. CDR3 DNA: TGCGCCAGCAGCCAAGTTCCGACTAGACCTACAGATACGCAGTATTTT. Encoded protein: CASSQVPTRPTDTQYF.

This clonotype was detected many times. The chain uses TRBV20-1 and TRBJ2-7; 11 positions match TRBD2. CDR1 is DFQATT, CDR2 SNEGSKA, per germline (reference sequence). The CDR3 covers 14 residues. Losses at the gene ends were 4 bases for V and 0 bases for J; bases not matched to a gene: 2. The CDR3 nucleotides are TGCAGTGCTAAGGGACTAGCGGTCTCCTACGAGCAGTACTTC. This translates into CSAKGLAVSYEQYF.